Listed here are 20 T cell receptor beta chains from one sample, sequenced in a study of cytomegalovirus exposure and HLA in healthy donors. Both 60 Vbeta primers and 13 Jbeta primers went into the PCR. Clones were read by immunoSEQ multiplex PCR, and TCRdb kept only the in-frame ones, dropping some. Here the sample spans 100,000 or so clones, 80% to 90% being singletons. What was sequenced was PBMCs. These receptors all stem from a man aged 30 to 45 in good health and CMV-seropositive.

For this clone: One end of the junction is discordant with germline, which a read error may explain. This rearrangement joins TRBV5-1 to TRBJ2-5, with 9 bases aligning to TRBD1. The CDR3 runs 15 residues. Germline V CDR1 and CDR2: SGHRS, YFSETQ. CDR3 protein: CASSSQGASQEAQYF. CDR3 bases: TGCGCCAGCAGCTCACAGGGGGCCTCCCAAGAGGCCCAGTACTTC.

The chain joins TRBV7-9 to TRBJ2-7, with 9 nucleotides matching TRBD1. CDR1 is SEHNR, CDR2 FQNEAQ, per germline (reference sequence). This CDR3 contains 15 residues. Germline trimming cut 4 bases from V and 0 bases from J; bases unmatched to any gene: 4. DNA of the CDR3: TGTGCCAGCAGCTCGAGGACAGGGGCCTCCTACGAGCAGTACTTC. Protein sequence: CASSSRTGASYEQYF.

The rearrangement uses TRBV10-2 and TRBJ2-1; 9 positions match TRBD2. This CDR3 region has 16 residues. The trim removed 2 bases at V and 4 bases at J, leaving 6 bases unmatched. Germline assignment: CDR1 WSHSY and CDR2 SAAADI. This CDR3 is CASSERSSGMYNEQFF. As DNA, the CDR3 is TGCGCCAGCAGTGAGAGGTCTAGCGGGATGTACAATGAGCAGTTCTTC.

CDR3 amino acids: CATKTGRNTEAFF. The CDR3 coding sequence is TGTGCCACCAAGACAGGGAGGAACACTGAAGCTTTCTTT. The chain carries TRBV10-3 and TRBJ1-1; 7 nucleotides match TRBD1. The germline CDR1 and CDR2 sequences are ENHRY and SYGVKD. This CDR3 is 13 amino acids long. Trimming cost V 10 bases and J 1 base; bases outside gene matches: 6.

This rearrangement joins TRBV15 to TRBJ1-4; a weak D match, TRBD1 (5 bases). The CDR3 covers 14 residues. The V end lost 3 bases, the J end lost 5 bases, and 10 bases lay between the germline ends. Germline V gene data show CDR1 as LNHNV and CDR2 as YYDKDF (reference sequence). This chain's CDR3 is CATSRRRGNEKLFF. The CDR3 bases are TGTGCCACCAGCAGGCGGCGGGGCAATGAAAAACTGTTTTTT.

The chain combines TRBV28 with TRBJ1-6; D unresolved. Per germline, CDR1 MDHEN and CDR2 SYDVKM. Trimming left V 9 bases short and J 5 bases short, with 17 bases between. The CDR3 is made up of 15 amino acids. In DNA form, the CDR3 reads TGTGCCAGTAGACTTCCCGGGAGTGATAATTCACCCCTCCACTTT. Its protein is CASRLPGSDNSPLHF.

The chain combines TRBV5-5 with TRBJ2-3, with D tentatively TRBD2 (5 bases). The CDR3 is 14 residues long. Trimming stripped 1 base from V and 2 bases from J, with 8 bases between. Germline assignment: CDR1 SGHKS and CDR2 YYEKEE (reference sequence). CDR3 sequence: CASSLTRLTDTQYF. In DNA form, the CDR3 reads TGTGCCAGCAGCTTGACTAGACTCACAGATACGCAGTATTTT.

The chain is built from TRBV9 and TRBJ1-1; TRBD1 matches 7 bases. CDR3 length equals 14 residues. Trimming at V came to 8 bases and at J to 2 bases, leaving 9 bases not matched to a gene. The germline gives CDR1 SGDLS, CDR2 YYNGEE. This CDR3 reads CASRETGPNTEAFF. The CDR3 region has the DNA TGTGCCAGTCGAGAGACAGGGCCCAACACTGAAGCTTTCTTT.

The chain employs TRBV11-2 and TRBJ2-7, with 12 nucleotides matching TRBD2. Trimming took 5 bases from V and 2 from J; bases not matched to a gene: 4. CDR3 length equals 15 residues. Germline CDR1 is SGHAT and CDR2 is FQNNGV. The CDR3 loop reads CASSPPSGRAYEQYF. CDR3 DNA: TGTGCCAGCAGCCCCCCTAGCGGGAGGGCCTACGAGCAGTACTTC.

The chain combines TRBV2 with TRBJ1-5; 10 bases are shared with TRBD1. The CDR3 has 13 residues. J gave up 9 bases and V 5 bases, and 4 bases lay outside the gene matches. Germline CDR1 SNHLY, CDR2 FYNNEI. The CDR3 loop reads CASSPGQGPPQHF. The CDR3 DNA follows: TGTGCCAGCAGTCCGGGACAGGGGCCGCCCCAGCATTTT.

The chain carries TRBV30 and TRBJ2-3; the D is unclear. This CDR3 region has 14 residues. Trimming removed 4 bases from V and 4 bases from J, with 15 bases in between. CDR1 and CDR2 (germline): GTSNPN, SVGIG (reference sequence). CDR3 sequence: CAWIASRSPDTQYF. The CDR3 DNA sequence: TGTGCCTGGATAGCCAGCCGAAGTCCAGATACGCAGTATTTT.

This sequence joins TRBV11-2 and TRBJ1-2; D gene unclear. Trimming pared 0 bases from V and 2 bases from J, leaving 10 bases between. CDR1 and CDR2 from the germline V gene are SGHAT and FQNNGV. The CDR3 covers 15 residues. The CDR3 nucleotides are TGTGCCAGCAGCTTAGAAGTCGCGGGGAACTATGGCTACACCTTC. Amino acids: CASSLEVAGNYGYTF. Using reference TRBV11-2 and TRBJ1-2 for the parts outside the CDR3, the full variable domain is EAGVAQSPRYKIIEKRQSVAFWCNPISGHATLYWYQQILGQGPKLLIQFQNNGVVDDSQLPKDRFSAERLKGVDSTLKIQPAKLEDSAVYLCASSLEVAGNYGYTFGSGTRLTVV.

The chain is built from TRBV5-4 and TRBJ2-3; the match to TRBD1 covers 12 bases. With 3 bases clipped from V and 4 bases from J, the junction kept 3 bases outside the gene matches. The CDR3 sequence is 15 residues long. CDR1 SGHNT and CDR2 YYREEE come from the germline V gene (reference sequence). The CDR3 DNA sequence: TGTGCCAGCAGCTATGGGACAGGGGGCCCAGATACGCAGTATTTT. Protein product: CASSYGTGGPDTQYF.

The CDR3 nucleotides are TGTGCCAGCAGGGTGAGTAGTTGGAATCAGCCCCAGCATTTT. This sequence encodes CASRVSSWNQPQHF. The chain joins TRBV27 to TRBJ1-5; the D is unclear. Germline V CDR1 and CDR2: MNHEY, SMNVEV (reference sequence). This CDR3 has 14 amino acids. The V gene lost 6 bases and the J gene lost 4 bases, with 13 bases spanning the gap.

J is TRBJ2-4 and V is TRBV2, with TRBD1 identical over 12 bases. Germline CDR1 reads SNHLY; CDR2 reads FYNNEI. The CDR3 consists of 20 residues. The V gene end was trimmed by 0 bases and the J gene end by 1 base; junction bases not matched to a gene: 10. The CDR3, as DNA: TGTGCCAGCAGTGAAGCGGGTCGGGACAGGGGGCGCTTGGCCAAAAACATTCAGTACTTC. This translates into CASSEAGRDRGRLAKNIQYF.

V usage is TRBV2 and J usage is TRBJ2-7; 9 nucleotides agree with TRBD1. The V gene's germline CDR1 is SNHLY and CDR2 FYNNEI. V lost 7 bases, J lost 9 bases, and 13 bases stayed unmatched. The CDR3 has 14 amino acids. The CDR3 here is CASTEDRGLRVQYF. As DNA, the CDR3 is TGTGCCAGCACCGAGGACAGGGGACTAAGAGTGCAGTACTTC. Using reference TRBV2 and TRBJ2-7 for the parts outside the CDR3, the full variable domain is EPEVTQTPSHQVTQMGQEVILRCVPISNHLYFYWYRQILGQKVEFLVSFYNNEISEKSEIFDDQFSVERPDGSNFTLKIRSTKLEDSAMYFCASTEDRGLRVQYFGPGTRLTVT.

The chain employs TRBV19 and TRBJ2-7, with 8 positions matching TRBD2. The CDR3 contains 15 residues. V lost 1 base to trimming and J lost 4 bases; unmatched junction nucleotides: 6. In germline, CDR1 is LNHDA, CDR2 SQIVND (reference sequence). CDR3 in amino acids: CASSIGPAGAYEQYF. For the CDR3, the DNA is TGTGCCAGTAGTATAGGACCAGCGGGAGCGTACGAGCAGTACTTC.

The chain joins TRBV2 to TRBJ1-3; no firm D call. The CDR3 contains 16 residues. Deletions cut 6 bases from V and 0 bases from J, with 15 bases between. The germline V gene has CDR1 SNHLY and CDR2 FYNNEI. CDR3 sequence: CASRTGSPSSGNTIYF. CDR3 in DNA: TGTGCCAGCAGGACGGGGTCACCATCCTCTGGAAACACCATATATTTT. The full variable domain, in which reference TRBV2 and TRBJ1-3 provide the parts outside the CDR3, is EPEVTQTPSHQVTQMGQEVILRCVPISNHLYFYWYRQILGQKVEFLVSFYNNEISEKSEIFDDQFSVERPDGSNFTLKIRSTKLEDSAMYFCASRTGSPSSGNTIYFGEGSWLTVV.

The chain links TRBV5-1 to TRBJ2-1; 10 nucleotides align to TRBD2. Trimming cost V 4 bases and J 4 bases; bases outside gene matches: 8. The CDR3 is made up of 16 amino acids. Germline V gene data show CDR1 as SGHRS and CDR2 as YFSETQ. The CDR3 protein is CASSLAPSGRYNEQFF. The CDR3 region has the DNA TGCGCCAGCAGCCTAGCGCCTAGCGGGAGATACAATGAGCAGTTCTTC.

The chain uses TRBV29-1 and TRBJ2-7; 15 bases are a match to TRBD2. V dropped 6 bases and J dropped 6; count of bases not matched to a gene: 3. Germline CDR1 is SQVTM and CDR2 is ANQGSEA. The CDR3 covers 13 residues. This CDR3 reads CSVGLAGGSEQYF. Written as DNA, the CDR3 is TGCAGCGTGGGACTAGCGGGAGGAAGCGAGCAGTACTTC.